This entry lists 10 T cell receptor beta chains sequenced from one sample in a study of cytomegalovirus exposure and HLA in healthy donors. 13 Jbeta primers and 60 Vbeta primers were used for the PCR. Generated by immunoSEQ multiplex PCR, the TCRdb table keeps only in-frame clones and is missing some. Counted here are approximately 97,000 clones, roughly 83% occurring once; the ten biggest clones make up under 4%. The sample was PBMCs. Receptor source: a male donor in good health and CMV-seropositive.

The V and J genes are TRBV6-5 and TRBJ2-7; D might be TRBD2 (5 bases). Trimming removed 6 bases from V and 2 bases from J, with 11 bases in between. Germline V gene lookup returns CDR1 MNHEY and CDR2 SVGAGI. This CDR3 has 13 residues. The CDR3: CASRRERTYEQYF. CDR3 bases: TGTGCCAGCAGGAGGGAGAGGACCTACGAGCAGTACTTC.

V and J are TRBV4-2 and TRBJ1-4, with D perhaps matching TRBD1 (5 bases). The length of the CDR3 is 13 residues. V was cut by 2 bases and J by 8 bases, with 9 bases left in between. Germline V CDR1 and CDR2: LGHNA, YNFKEQ. Written as DNA, the CDR3 is TGTGCCAGCAGCCAATATAAGGGGGAAAAACTGTTTTTT. As protein: CASSQYKGEKLFF.

The chain joins TRBV6-1 to TRBJ1-1, with D uncertain. CDR1 is MNHNS and CDR2 is SASEGT in the germline V gene. The CDR3 covers 12 residues. The V end lost 8 bases, the J end lost 0 bases, and 7 bases lay between the germline ends. The CDR3 protein is CASSDLNTEAFF. CDR3 DNA: TGTGCCAGCTCAGATTTGAACACTGAAGCTTTCTTT.

The CDR3, as DNA: TGTGCCTGGAGTGCGACAGGCTACAATGAGCAGTTCTTC. This gives the protein CAWSATGYNEQFF. The chain couples TRBV30 to TRBJ2-1; the D gene is possibly TRBD1 (6 bases). The germline gives CDR1 GTSNPN, CDR2 SVGIG (reference sequence). Trimming took 1 base from V and 3 from J, leaving 7 bases between them. This CDR3 has 13 amino acids. The complete variable domain, with remaining parts taken from reference TRBV30 and TRBJ2-1, reads SQTIHQWPATLVQPVGSPLSLECTVEGTSNPNLYWYRQAAGRGLQLLFYSVGIGQISSEVPQNLSASRPQDRQFILSSKKLLLSDSGFYLCAWSATGYNEQFFGPGTRLTVL.

The J gene is TRBJ1-5, the V gene TRBV10-3, with 10 positions matching TRBD1. V shed 3 bases and J 5 bases; nucleotides not matched to a gene: 1. The CDR3 sequence is 14 residues long. Germline CDR1 is ENHRY and CDR2 is SYGVKD. Here the CDR3 DNA reads TGTGCCATCAGTGAAGGACAGGGGGATCAGCCCCAGCATTTT. It yields the protein CAISEGQGDQPQHF.

The V call is TRBV19, the J call TRBJ1-2, with TRBD1 identical over 8 bases. Germline trimming cut 2 bases from V and 4 bases from J; bases unmatched to any gene: 15. The CDR3 contains 18 residues. Germline assignment: CDR1 LNHDA and CDR2 SQIVND (reference sequence). CDR3: CASSISLARTGLVYGYTF. The CDR3 DNA reads TGTGCCAGTAGTATATCGCTTGCAAGGACAGGGCTGGTCTATGGCTACACCTTC.

This chain uses TRBV30 with TRBJ2-1, with no clear D. CDR1 GTSNPN and CDR2 SVGIG come from the germline V gene (reference sequence). V lost 1 base and J lost 10, with 14 bases in between. The CDR3 has 13 amino acids. The CDR3 loop is CAWSGPLPYEQFF. Written as DNA, the CDR3 is TGTGCCTGGAGTGGCCCCCTTCCCTACGAGCAGTTCTTC. Combining the CDR3 with reference TRBV30 and TRBJ2-1 gives the whole variable domain SQTIHQWPATLVQPVGSPLSLECTVEGTSNPNLYWYRQAAGRGLQLLFYSVGIGQISSEVPQNLSASRPQDRQFILSSKKLLLSDSGFYLCAWSGPLPYEQFFGPGTRLTVL.

As for this clone: The junction departs from germline at one end; a sequencing error may be responsible. The chain has TRBV6-1 and TRBJ1-1; 9 bases are a match to TRBD1. In germline, CDR1 is MNHNS, CDR2 SASEGT. The CDR3 contains 17 residues. CDR3 residues: CGSSGGQGTGMNTEAFF. The CDR3 region has the DNA TGTGGCAGCAGTGGAGGACAGGGGACGGGAATGAACACTGAAGCTTTCTTT.

J is TRBJ2-7 and V is TRBV6-4; TRBD2 might be the D (5 bases). CDR3 length: 17 residues. Looked up from germline, CDR1 is MRHNA and CDR2 is SNTAGT. V was cut by 0 bases and J by 2 bases, with 17 bases left in between. CDR3 bases: TGTGCCAGCAGTGACTCGAATGGGAGCTACAGAGCCTACGAGCAGTACTTC. It translates to CASSDSNGSYRAYEQYF.

The chain links TRBV6-5 to TRBJ2-7, with TRBD1 matching over 10 bases. Germline V lookup: CDR1 MNHEY, CDR2 SVGAGI. This CDR3 is 15 amino acids long. With 2 bases clipped from V and 2 bases from J, the junction kept 3 bases outside the gene matches. The CDR3 nucleotides are TGTGCCAGCAGTTACGAGGGGACAGGGGCCTACGAGCAGTACTTC. Protein product: CASSYEGTGAYEQYF.